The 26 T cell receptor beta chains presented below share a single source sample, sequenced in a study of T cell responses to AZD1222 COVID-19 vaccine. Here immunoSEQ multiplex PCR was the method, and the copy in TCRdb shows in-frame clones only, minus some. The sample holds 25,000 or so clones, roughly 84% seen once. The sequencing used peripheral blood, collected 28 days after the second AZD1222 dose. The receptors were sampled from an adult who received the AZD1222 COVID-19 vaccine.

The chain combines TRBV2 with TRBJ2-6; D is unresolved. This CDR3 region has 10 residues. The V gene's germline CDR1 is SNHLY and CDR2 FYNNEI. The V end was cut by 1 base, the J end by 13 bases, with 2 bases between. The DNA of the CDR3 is TGTGCCAGCAGTGAAGGGGTCCTGACTTTC. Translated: CASSEGVLTF.

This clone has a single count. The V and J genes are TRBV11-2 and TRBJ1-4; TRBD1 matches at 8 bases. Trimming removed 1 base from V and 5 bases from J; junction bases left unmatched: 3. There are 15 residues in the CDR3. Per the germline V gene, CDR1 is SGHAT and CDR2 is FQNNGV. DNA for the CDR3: TGTGCCAGCAGCTTAGGAACAGGGGGGAATGAAAAACTGTTTTTT. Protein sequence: CASSLGTGGNEKLFF.

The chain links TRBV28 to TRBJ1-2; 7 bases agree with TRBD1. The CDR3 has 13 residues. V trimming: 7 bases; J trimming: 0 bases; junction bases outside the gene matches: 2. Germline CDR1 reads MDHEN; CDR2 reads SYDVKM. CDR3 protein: CASTQGTNYGYTF. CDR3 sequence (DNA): TGTGCCAGCACACAGGGGACTAACTATGGCTACACCTTC.

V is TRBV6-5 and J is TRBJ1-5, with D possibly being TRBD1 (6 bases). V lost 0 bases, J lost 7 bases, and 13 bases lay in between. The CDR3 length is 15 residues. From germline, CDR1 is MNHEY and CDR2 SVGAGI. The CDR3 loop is CASSYSRAGAQPQHF. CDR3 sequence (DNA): TGTGCCAGCAGTTACTCGAGGGCGGGGGCCCAGCCCCAGCATTTT.

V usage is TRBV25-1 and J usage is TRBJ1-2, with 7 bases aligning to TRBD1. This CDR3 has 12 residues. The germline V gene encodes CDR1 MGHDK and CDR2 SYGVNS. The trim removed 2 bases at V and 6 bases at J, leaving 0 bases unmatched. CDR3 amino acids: CASSEQGDGYTF. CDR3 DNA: TGTGCCAGCAGTGAACAGGGGGATGGCTACACCTTC.

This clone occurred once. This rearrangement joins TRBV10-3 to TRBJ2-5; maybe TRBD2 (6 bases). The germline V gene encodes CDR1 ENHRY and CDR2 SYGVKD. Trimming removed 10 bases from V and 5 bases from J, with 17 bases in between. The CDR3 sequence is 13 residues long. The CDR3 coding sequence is TGTGCCACCTGGGACTCCGGGCGGGAGACCCAGTACTTC. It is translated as CATWDSGRETQYF.

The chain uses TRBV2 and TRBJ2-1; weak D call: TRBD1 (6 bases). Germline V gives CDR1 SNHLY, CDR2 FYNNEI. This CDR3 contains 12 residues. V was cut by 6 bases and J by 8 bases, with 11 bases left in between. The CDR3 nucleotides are TGTGCCAGCAGCCTGGACAGCCATGAGCAGTTCTTC. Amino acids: CASSLDSHEQFF.

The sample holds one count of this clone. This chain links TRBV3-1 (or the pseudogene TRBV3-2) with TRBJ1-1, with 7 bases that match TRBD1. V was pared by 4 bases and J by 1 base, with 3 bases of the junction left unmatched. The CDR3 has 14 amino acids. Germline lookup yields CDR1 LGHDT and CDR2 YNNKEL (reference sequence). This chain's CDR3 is CASSPWDRNTEAFF. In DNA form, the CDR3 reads TGTGCCAGCAGCCCCTGGGACAGGAACACTGAAGCTTTCTTT.

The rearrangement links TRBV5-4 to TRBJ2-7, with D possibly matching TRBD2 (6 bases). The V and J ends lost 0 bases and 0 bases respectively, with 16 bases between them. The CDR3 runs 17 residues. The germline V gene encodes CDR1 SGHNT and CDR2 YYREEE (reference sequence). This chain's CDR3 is CASSLAVDSGSSYEQYF. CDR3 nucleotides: TGTGCCAGCAGCTTGGCCGTGGACTCCGGGAGCTCCTACGAGCAGTACTTC.

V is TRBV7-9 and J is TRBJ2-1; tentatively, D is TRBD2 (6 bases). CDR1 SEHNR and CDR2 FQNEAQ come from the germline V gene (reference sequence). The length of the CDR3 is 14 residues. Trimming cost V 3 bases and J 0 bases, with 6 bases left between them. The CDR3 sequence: CASSLTSSYNEQFF. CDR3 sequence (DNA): TGTGCCAGCAGCTTGACTAGCTCCTACAATGAGCAGTTCTTC.

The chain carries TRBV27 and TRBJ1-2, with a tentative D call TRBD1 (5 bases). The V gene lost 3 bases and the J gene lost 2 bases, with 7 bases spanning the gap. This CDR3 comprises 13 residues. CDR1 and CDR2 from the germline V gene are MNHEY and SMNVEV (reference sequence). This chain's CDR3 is CASSFGGNYGYTF. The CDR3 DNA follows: TGTGCCAGCAGTTTCGGGGGAAACTATGGCTACACCTTC.

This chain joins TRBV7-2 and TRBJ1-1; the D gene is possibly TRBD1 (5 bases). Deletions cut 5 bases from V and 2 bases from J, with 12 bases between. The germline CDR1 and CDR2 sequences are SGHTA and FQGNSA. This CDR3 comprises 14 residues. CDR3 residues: CASSTRTLNTEAFF. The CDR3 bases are TGTGCCAGCAGCACCAGGACACTAAACACTGAAGCTTTCTTT.

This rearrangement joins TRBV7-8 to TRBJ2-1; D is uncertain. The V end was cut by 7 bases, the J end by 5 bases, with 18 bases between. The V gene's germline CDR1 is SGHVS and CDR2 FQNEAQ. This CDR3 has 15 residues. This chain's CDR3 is CASTDTPERDNEQFF. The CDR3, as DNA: TGTGCCAGCACCGATACTCCGGAGCGCGACAATGAGCAGTTCTTC.

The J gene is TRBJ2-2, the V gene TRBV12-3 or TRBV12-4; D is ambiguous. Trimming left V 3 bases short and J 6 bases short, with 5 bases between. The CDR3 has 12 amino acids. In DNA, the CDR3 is TGTGCCAGCAGTTTTTCAGCCGGGGAGCTGTTTTTT. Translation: CASSFSAGELFF.

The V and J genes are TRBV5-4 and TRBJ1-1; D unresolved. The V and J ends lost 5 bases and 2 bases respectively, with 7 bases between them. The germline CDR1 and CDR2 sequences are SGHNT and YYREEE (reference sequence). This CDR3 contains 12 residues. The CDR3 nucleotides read TGTGCCAGCAGGGGGTACAACACTGAAGCTTTCTTT. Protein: CASRGYNTEAFF.

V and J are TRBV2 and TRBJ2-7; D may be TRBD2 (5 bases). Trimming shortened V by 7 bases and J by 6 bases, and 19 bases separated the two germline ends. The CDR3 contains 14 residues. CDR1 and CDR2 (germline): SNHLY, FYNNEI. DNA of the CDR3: TGTGCCAGCACCGGGAATCTGTGGCCTACCGAGCAGTACTTC. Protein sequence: CASTGNLWPTEQYF.

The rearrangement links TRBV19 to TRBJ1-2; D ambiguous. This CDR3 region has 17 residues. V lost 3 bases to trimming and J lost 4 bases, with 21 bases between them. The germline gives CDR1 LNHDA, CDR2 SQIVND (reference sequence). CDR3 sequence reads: CASSMSHRGSAGYGYTF. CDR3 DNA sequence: TGTGCCAGTAGTATGTCCCACCGGGGTTCGGCAGGCTATGGCTACACCTTC.

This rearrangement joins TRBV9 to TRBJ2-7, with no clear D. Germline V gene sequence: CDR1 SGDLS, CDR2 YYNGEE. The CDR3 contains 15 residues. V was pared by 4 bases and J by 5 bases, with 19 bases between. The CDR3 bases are TGTGCCAGCAGCCCTCCGAACTCCATGACGGACGAGCAGTACTTC. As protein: CASSPPNSMTDEQYF. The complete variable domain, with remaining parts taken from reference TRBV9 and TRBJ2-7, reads DSGVTQTPKHLITATGQRVTLRCSPRSGDLSVYWYQQSLDQGLQFLIQYYNGEERAKGNILERFSAQQFPDLHSELNLSSLELGDSALYFCASSPPNSMTDEQYFGPGTRLTVT.

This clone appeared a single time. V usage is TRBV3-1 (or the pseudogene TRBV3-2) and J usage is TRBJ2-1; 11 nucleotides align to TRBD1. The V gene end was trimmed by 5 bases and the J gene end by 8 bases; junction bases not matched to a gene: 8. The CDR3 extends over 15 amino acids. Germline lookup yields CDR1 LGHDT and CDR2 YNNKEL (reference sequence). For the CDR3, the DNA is TGTGCCAGCAGCTCCGGGACAGGGGGGGTCCATGAGCAGTTCTTC. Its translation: CASSSGTGGVHEQFF.

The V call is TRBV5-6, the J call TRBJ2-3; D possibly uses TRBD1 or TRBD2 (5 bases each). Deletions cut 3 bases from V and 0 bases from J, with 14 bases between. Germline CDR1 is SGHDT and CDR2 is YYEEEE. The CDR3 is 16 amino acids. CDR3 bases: TGTGCCAGCAGCTGGTCCGGGACGGGAAGCACAGATACGCAGTATTTT. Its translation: CASSWSGTGSTDTQYF.

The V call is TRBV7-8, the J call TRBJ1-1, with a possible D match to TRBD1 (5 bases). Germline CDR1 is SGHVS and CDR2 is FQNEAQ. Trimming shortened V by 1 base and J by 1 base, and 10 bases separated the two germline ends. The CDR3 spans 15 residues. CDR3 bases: TGTGCCAGCAGCTTAGTCGGGGGAAGGAACACTGAAGCTTTCTTT. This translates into CASSLVGGRNTEAFF.

The CDR3 reads CASTLAGIDTGELFF. CDR3 DNA: TGTGCCAGCACACTAGCGGGAATAGACACCGGGGAGCTGTTTTTT. The chain recombines TRBV9 with TRBJ2-2; TRBD2 matches at 10 bases. The CDR3 has 15 residues. V lost 6 bases, J lost 3 bases, and 5 bases stayed unmatched. Germline assignment: CDR1 SGDLS and CDR2 YYNGEE.

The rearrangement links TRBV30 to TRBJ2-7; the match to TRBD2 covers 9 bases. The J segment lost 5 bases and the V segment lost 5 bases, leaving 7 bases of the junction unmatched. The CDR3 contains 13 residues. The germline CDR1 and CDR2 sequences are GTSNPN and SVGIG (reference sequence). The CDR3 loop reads CAWLKRGDHEQYF. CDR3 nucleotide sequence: TGTGCCTGGTTAAAGCGGGGGGACCACGAGCAGTACTTC.

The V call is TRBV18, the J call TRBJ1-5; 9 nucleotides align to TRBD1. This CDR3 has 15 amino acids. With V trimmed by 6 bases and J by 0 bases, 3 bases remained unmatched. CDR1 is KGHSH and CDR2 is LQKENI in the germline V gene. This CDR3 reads CASSPDRGSNQPQHF. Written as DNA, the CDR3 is TGTGCCAGCTCGCCGGACAGGGGTAGCAATCAGCCCCAGCATTTT.

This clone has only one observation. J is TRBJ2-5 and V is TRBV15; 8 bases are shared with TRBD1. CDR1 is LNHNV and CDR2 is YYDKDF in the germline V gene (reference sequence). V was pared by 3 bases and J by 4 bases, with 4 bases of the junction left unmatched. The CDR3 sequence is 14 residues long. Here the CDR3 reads CATSRDRAGETQYF. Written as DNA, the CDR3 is TGTGCCACCAGCAGGGACAGGGCCGGAGAGACCCAGTACTTC.

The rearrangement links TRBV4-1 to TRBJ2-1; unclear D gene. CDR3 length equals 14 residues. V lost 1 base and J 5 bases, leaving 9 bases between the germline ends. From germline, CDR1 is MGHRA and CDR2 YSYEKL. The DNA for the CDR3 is TGCGCCAGCAGCCAAGGGAACGCGAACAATGAGCAGTTCTTC. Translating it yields CASSQGNANNEQFF.